The present TCR beta chain was sequenced within a study of blood T cell repertoires in COVID-19. Study at large: Samples representing acute and convalescent COVID-19 were sourced from the United States, Italy and Spain. T cells, B-cell-depleted T cells, or PBMCs provided the cDNA or gDNA that served as material.

Source study methods: The authors estimated nucleated cell counts from reference gene primer amplification. Sequencing was performed with immunoSEQ multiplex PCR; in TCRdb, only in-frame clones are kept and a portion is missing. The D gene and trimming were derived from the DNA, and the V and J assignments and clone size from that table. Altogether around 190,000 clones are present, 80% to 90% being singletons, with the ten largest covering about 9.7%. The CDR3 runs 16 residues. The ends lost 3 bases at V and 4 bases at J; junction bases unmatched: 9. Germline CDR1 KGHSH, CDR2 LQKENI. This clone came up a few times.

Source material: peripheral blood. The chain uses TRBV18 and TRBJ2-1, with 7 bases that match TRBD1. The receptor's source is a man between 50 and 59 years old with active or convalescent COVID-19. CDR3 protein: CASSPPIRTGYNEQFF. The DNA of the CDR3 is TGTGCCAGCTCACCTCCTATCCGGACAGGATACAATGAGCAGTTCTTC.